These T cell receptor beta chains were read from a single sample in a study of cytomegalovirus exposure and HLA in healthy donors. Data came from immunoSEQ multiplex PCR; TCRdb stores just in-frame clones and leaves some out. Of 120,000 or so clones in the sample, 78% were seen once. Input material: PBMCs. Receptor source: a middle-aged woman in good health and CMV-seronegative. Each CDR3 is given with its conserved first and last residue. D genes are given only for firm matches. Clone size is not always given. Where it is, it says once, few, many or a class for expanded clones.

>.|.|TRBJ2-5|TRBV7-2
TGTGCCAGCAGCCCTAGGGGTAGCTGGAGTCAAGAGACCCAGTACTTC
CASSPRGSWSQETQYF
>.|.|TRBJ2-7|TRBV6-6
TGTGCCAGCAGTTGGAGACAGACCGGCCACGAGCAGTACTTC
CASSWRQTGHEQYF
>TRBD2|many|TRBJ2-7|TRBV14
TGTGCCAGCACCGGGGAGGGGTCGGGTCACTACGAGCAGTACTTC
CASTGEGSGHYEQYF
>.|.|TRBJ1-2|TRBV18
TGTGCCAGCTCACCATCGGCGGATCCTAACTATGGCTACACCTTC
CASSPSADPNYGYTF
>TRBD1|.|TRBJ1-6|TRBV2
TGTGCCAGCATGACAGGACAGGGGTATTCACCCCTCCACTTT
CASMTGQGYSPLHF
>.|once|TRBJ1-2|TRBV28
TGTGCCAGCAGTCAGATAGGCTACACCTTC
CASSQIGYTF
>.|.|TRBJ2-7|TRBV28
TGTGCCAGCAGTTTTAGTCTAACGTCTAGAGCCTACGAGCAGTACTTC
CASSFSLTSRAYEQYF
>.|once|TRBJ1-4|TRBV28
TGTGCCAGCAGCCAGACAGAAAGTAATGAAAAACTGTTTTTT
CASSQTESNEKLFF
>.|.|TRBJ1-4|TRBV11-2
TGTGCCAGCAGAGAGGGATCAAGCGCTGAAAAACTGTTTTTT
CASREGSSAEKLFF
>TRBD1|.|TRBJ1-2|TRBV18
TGTGCCAGCTCACCTGACAGGGAGAACTATGGCTACACCTTC
CASSPDRENYGYTF
>TRBD1|once|TRBJ1-5|TRBV5-5
TGTGCCAGCAGCCGGGACAGGGTGGATCAGCCCCAGCATTTT
CASSRDRVDQPQHF
>.|.|TRBJ2-1|TRBV4-1
TGCGCCAGCAGCCCGCAGGAGCGGTCCTACAATGAGCAGTTCTTC
CASSPQERSYNEQFF
>.|.|TRBJ1-3|TRBV6-5
TGTGCCAGCAGCCCTGGAGGGGTCTCTGGAAACACCATATATTTT
CASSPGGVSGNTIYF
>TRBD2|once|TRBJ2-7|TRBV5-1
TGCGCCAGCAGCTTGGCTCAGCGGGAGTCTTACGAGCAGTACTTC
CASSLAQRESYEQYF
>.|.|TRBJ1-2|TRBV5-4
TGTGCCAGCAGCTCCGGTGGGGGGAACTATGGCTACACCTTC
CASSSGGGNYGYTF
>.|.|TRBJ1-1|TRBV7-9
TGTGCCAGCAGCTTATCCAACAGAGAAGCTTTCTTT
CASSLSNREAFF
>TRBD1|.|TRBJ1-2|TRBV19
TGTGCCAGTACACGGGACAGGGGGGCTGTCTATGGCTACACCTTC
CASTRDRGAVYGYTF
>TRBD2|.|TRBJ2-3|TRBV5-1
TGCGCCAGCAGCCAAGGACTAGCGGCTACAGATACGCAGTATTTT
CASSQGLAATDTQYF
>.|.|TRBJ2-7|TRBV5-4
TGTGCCAGCAGCTTGTTCGAAGGGGGCTACGAGCAGTACTTC
CASSLFEGGYEQYF
>TRBD1|once|TRBJ2-7|TRBV6-5
TGTGCCAGCAGTTACCGGGACAGGTCCTACGAGCAGTACTTC
CASSYRDRSYEQYF
>.|.|TRBJ1-1|TRBV7-2
TGTGCCAGCAGCGAGCGGGGGGAGGTCGGCACTGAAGCTTTCTTT
CASSERGEVGTEAFF
>.|.|TRBJ2-7|TRBV5-5
TGTGCCAGCAGCTTGGGTCCAGGGCAGTCCTACGAGCAGTACTTC
CASSLGPGQSYEQYF
>.|.|TRBJ2-5|TRBV7-9
TGTGCCAGCAGCTTTTTAGAGGCTGGGTTGCGGACCCAGTACTTC
CASSFLEAGLRTQYF
>TRBD1|once|TRBJ1-1|TRBV6-5
TGTGCCAGCAGCCAGGGGGCGGAAAACACTGAAGCTTTCTTT
CASSQGAENTEAFF
>TRBD2|.|TRBJ2-1|TRBV10-3
TGTGCCGCCTCACTAGCGGGAGCCAATGAGCAGTTCTTC
CAASLAGANEQFF
>TRBD1|.|TRBJ2-5|TRBV6-1
TGTGCCAGCAGTAGACAGGGGACTCTGGAGACCCAGTACTTC
CASSRQGTLETQYF
>.|few|TRBJ1-2|TRBV4-1
TGCGCCAGCAGCCAAGGGGCCCTTTTCTATGGCTACACCTTC
CASSQGALFYGYTF
>.|.|TRBJ1-4|TRBV10-2
TGCGCCAGCACCTGGGCAGCAACTAATGAAAAACTGTTTTTT
CASTWAATNEKLFF
>TRBD1|.|TRBJ2-7|TRBV5-4
TGTGCCAGCAGCCCTACCGGGACAGGGAACGAGCAGTACTTC
CASSPTGTGNEQYF
>.|.|TRBJ2-4|TRBV11-2
TGTGCCAGCAGCTGGGGACAAGAAAACATTCAGTACTTC
CASSWGQENIQYF
>.|.|TRBJ1-5|TRBV12-2
TGTGCAAGTCCCGAGATGGCGGGGGACGGGCAGCCCCAGCATTTT
CASPEMAGDGQPQHF
>TRBD1|.|TRBJ2-5|TRBV5-6
TGTGCCAGCAGCAGTCCGGGACAGGGGGTTTCTCGCGAGACCCAGTACTTC
CASSSPGQGVSRETQYF
>TRBD1|.|TRBJ1-4|TRBV15
TGTGCCACCAGCAGAATAGATCCGACAGGGCTGAATGAAAAACTGTTTTTT
CATSRIDPTGLNEKLFF
>.|.|TRBJ2-1|TRBV7-8
TGTGCCAGCAGCTCGGGACAACGGAATGAGCAGTTCTTC
CASSSGQRNEQFF
>.|.|TRBJ1-5|TRBV2
TGTGCCAGCAGTGCCGAGGGAGGACAGCCCCAGCATTTT
CASSAEGGQPQHF
>.|.|TRBJ2-5|TRBV2
TGTGCCAGCAGACGGGAGACCCAGTACTTC
CASRRETQYF
>.|.|TRBJ2-7|TRBV13
TGTGCCAGCAGCTTAGCGACATCCTACGAGCAGTACTTC
CASSLATSYEQYF
>.|.|TRBJ1-3|TRBV6-5
TGTGCCACCACGACTTCGGGGAACTCTGGAAACACCATATATTTT
CATTTSGNSGNTIYF
>.|.|TRBJ1-1|TRBV28
TGTGCCAGCAGTTACCGCAGGGGCGGGTACATGAACACTGAAGCTTTCTTT
CASSYRRGGYMNTEAFF
>.|few|TRBJ2-3|TRBV6-1
TGTGCCAGCACCTTACAGGGGGGGTTCGCAGATACGCAGTATTTT
CASTLQGGFADTQYF
>.|.|TRBJ2-1|TRBV7-3
TGTGCCAGCAGCTTGGACTCTAGCTCCTACAATGAGCAGTTCTTC
CASSLDSSSYNEQFF